Presented here are 32 T cell receptor beta chains from one specimen sequenced in a study of blood T cells in healthy people across ages. Through a sample-barcoded 5' primer and a J-beta primer mix, a second PCR was run for about 6 to 12 cycles. TCRdb recomputed calls from the 5' RACE reads with MiXCR, one row per CDR3 protein. The sample contains around 990,000 distinct CDR3 sequences, 35% to 40% of which appear only once. Specimen: blood. These receptor sequences come from a man between 18 and 35 years old in good health.

The V gene is TRBV5-1, the J gene TRBJ2-2; D uncertain. The V end was cut by 0 bases, the J end by 4 bases, with 10 bases between. The CDR3 spans 15 residues. Germline V gene lookup returns CDR1 SGHRS and CDR2 YFSETQ. CDR3 DNA: TGCGCCAGCAGCTTGGCCCTACAACGCACCGGGGAGCTGTTTTTT. Amino acid sequence: CASSLALQRTGELFF.

In its sample, this clonotype was seen a few times. V and J are TRBV5-1 and TRBJ1-6, with D unresolved. V lost 4 bases, J lost 7 bases, and 12 bases lay in between. Germline V gives CDR1 SGHRS, CDR2 YFSETQ. This CDR3 has 14 residues. As DNA, the CDR3 is TGCGCCAGCAGCCAAGGAGGGTTCAATTCACCCCTCCACTTT. Amino acid sequence: CASSQGGFNSPLHF.

This clonotype was counted only a few times. The chain recombines TRBV12-3 or TRBV12-4 with TRBJ1-3, with D possibly matching TRBD1 (6 bases). This CDR3 spans 15 amino acids. V dropped 6 bases and J dropped 0 bases, with 12 bases sitting between them. The CDR3 nucleotides are TGTGCCAGCAGCCCTTGGACAGCCTCTGGAAACACCATATATTTT. It translates to CASSPWTASGNTIYF.

Comment on this clonotype: The conserved closing phenylalanine or tryptophan is absent in this CDR3, likely reflecting a read error. The CDR3 reads CSAGSGYGYTL. In DNA form, the CDR3 reads TGCAGCGCCGGGAGTGGCTATGGCTACACCTTA. The chain combines TRBV29-1 with TRBJ1-2; the D is unclear. Germline lookup yields CDR1 SQVTM and CDR2 ANQGSEA. V lost 7 bases to trimming and J lost 4 bases, with 10 bases between them. There are 11 residues in the CDR3.

This rearrangement joins TRBV6-2 or TRBV6-3 to TRBJ2-7; no firm D call. Trimming shortened V by 7 bases and J by 0 bases, and 4 bases separated the two germline ends. Germline-derived CDR1 and CDR2 are MNHEY and SVGEGT. The CDR3 runs to 11 residues. The CDR3 loop reads CASTDSYEQYF. CDR3 bases: TGTGCCAGCACTGACTCCTACGAGCAGTACTTC.

This clonotype has a handful of counts. The CDR3 DNA reads TGTGCCAGCAGCTCCTCTGGGACCGCCAGGGATACGCAGTATTTT. Translating gives CASSSSGTARDTQYF. This chain connects TRBV7-2 to TRBJ2-3; D possibly uses TRBD1 or TRBD2 (5 bases each). Germline values: CDR1 SGHTA, CDR2 FQGNSA. This CDR3 has 15 amino acids. The ends were cut back, 4 bases at V and 6 bases at J, with 17 bases in the middle. Full variable domain (outside the CDR3, taken from reference TRBV7-2 and TRBJ2-3): GAGVSQSPSNKVTEKGKDVELRCDPISGHTALYWYRQSLGQGLEFLIYFQGNSAPDKSGLPSDRFSAERTGGSVSTLTIQRTQQEDSAVYLCASSSSGTARDTQYFGPGTRLTVL.

CDR3 in DNA: TGCAGTGCTTCCGCCGGGACCAGCAATCAGCCCCAGCATTTT. Protein product: CSASAGTSNQPQHF. This chain links TRBV20-1 with TRBJ1-5; D is perhaps TRBD1 (5 bases). Deletions cut 5 bases from V and 1 base from J, with 12 bases between. The CDR3 is 14 amino acids. Looked up from germline, CDR1 is DFQATT and CDR2 is SNEGSKA (reference sequence).

This clonotype has only a few counts. V and J are TRBV29-1 and TRBJ1-4; 7 bases fit TRBD1. This CDR3 has 16 amino acids. Germline V gene lookup returns CDR1 SQVTM and CDR2 ANQGSEA. The V gene end was trimmed by 7 bases and the J gene end by 2 bases; junction bases not matched to a gene: 13. CDR3 bases: TGCAGCGCCTCACAGGGGAGCGGTATTACTAATGAAAAACTGTTTTTT. It is translated as CSASQGSGITNEKLFF.

This clonotype was detected only a few times. This sequence joins TRBV29-1 and TRBJ1-1; D unresolved. The CDR3 runs 13 residues. Trimming stripped 2 bases from V and 1 base from J, with 8 bases between. Germline V gives CDR1 SQVTM, CDR2 ANQGSEA. CDR3 region: CSVEKAPNTEAFF. DNA of the CDR3: TGCAGCGTTGAAAAAGCACCGAACACTGAAGCTTTCTTT.

This clonotype was seen a handful of times. V and J are TRBV4-3 and TRBJ2-5; 8 nucleotides align to TRBD2. CDR3 length equals 14 residues. Germline trimming cut 1 base from V and 5 bases from J; bases unmatched to any gene: 3. The germline CDR1 and CDR2 sequences are LGHNA and YSLEER. CDR3 nucleotide sequence: TGCGCCAGCAGCCAAGCACTAGCGGTGGAGACCCAGTACTTC. The encoded protein is CASSQALAVETQYF.

This clonotype was counted between two and nine times. This rearrangement joins TRBV6-6 to TRBJ1-1; no definite D call. Trimming cost V 2 bases and J 0 bases, with 10 bases left between them. CDR1 is MNHNY and CDR2 is SVGAGI in the germline V gene (reference sequence). This CDR3 is 15 amino acids long. The CDR3 reads CASSYAYHVNTEAFF. DNA of the CDR3: TGTGCCAGCAGTTACGCCTACCATGTGAACACTGAAGCTTTCTTT.

The J gene is TRBJ1-4, the V gene TRBV29-1; D not resolved. Germline assignment: CDR1 SQVTM and CDR2 ANQGSEA. Trimming cost V 3 bases and J 5 bases, with 10 bases left between them. The CDR3 consists of 13 residues. As DNA, the CDR3 is TGCAGCGTTGAGGTACAGACGAATGAAAAACTGTTTTTT. Translating gives CSVEVQTNEKLFF. The complete variable domain, with remaining parts taken from reference TRBV29-1 and TRBJ1-4, reads SAVISQKPSRDICQRGTSLTIQCQVDSQVTMMFWYRQQPGQSLTLIATANQGSEATYESGFVIDKFPISRPNLTFSTLTVSNMSPEDSSIYLCSVEVQTNEKLFFGSGTQLSVL.

The chain is built from TRBV7-9 and TRBJ2-5; D is perhaps TRBD1 (6 bases). CDR1 is SEHNR, CDR2 FQNEAQ, per germline (reference sequence). V shed 5 bases and J shed 11 bases, with 24 bases lying between them. This CDR3 has 15 residues. The CDR3 region has the DNA TGTGCCAGCAGCCCCGCCGGGACAATCTACAATGAGCAGTACTTC. Protein sequence: CASSPAGTIYNEQYF.

This chain joins TRBV6-2 or TRBV6-3 and TRBJ1-1; D is undetermined. Between the trimmed V and J ends, which lost 7 bases and 7 bases, there was a span of 16 bases. CDR1 is MNHEY, CDR2 SVGEGT, per germline. The CDR3 runs 13 residues. The CDR3 DNA is TGTGCCAGCACCAAAGTCAGTCCTGGTGAAGCTTTCTTT. Its protein is CASTKVSPGEAFF.

The chain recombines TRBV12-3 or TRBV12-4 with TRBJ1-1; 8 positions agree with TRBD1. The CDR3 totals 15 residues. Losses at the gene ends were 6 bases for V and 4 bases for J; bases not matched to a gene: 10. The CDR3 protein is CASRMPGQGGTEAFF. The CDR3 region has the DNA TGTGCCAGCAGGATGCCCGGACAGGGAGGCACTGAAGCTTTCTTT.

The V call is TRBV20-1, the J call TRBJ2-5; TRBD2 is a possible D gene (6 bases). With 5 bases removed from V and 3 bases from J, the gap between germline ends came to 16 bases. The germline gives CDR1 DFQATT, CDR2 SNEGSKA (reference sequence). The CDR3 loop spans 14 amino acids. The CDR3 region is CSALSGGPKETQYF. The CDR3 nucleotides read TGCAGTGCTCTTAGCGGAGGGCCCAAAGAGACCCAGTACTTC.

This clonotype was counted ten times or more. This chain joins TRBV30 and TRBJ2-3; the match to TRBD2 covers 9 bases. The CDR3 is 16 residues long. Per germline, CDR1 GTSNPN and CDR2 SVGIG (reference sequence). V lost 0 bases to trimming and J lost 5 bases; unmatched junction nucleotides: 9. The CDR3 here is CAWSVETSGLGDTQYF. The CDR3 DNA follows: TGTGCCTGGAGTGTCGAGACTAGCGGCCTGGGAGATACGCAGTATTTT. The full variable domain, in which reference TRBV30 and TRBJ2-3 provide the parts outside the CDR3, is SQTIHQWPATLVQPVGSPLSLECTVEGTSNPNLYWYRQAAGRGLQLLFYSVGIGQISSEVPQNLSASRPQDRQFILSSKKLLLSDSGFYLCAWSVETSGLGDTQYFGPGTRLTVL.

Ten or more counts support this clonotype. At one end, the junction sequence differs from germline, possibly due to a read error. This chain joins TRBV6-1 and TRBJ2-1; unclear D gene. This CDR3 contains 10 residues. In germline, CDR1 is MNHNS, CDR2 SASEGT. CDR3 bases: TGCGCCAGCCGGTACAATGAGCAGTTCTTC. Protein product: CASRYNEQFF.

This clonotype was seen a handful of times. The chain uses TRBV6-2 or TRBV6-3 and TRBJ2-7; D gene ambiguous. Germline values: CDR1 MNHEY, CDR2 SVGEGT. V lost 6 bases and J lost 2, with 20 bases in between. The CDR3 has 16 residues. DNA for the CDR3: TGTGCCAGCAGACGTACGGGCCTCGGGTCTCCCTACGAGCAGTACTTC. Translated, it gives CASRRTGLGSPYEQYF.

V gene TRBV7-2 combines with J gene TRBJ2-5; D call uncertain. Trimming took off 0 bases at V and 9 bases at J, with 8 bases between the two ends. CDR1 is SGHTA, CDR2 FQGNSA, per germline. This CDR3 comprises 12 residues. The CDR3 coding sequence is TGTGCCAGCAGCTTAGCGCTCGGAGCCCAGTACTTC. Translating gives CASSLALGAQYF. Full variable domain (missing parts from reference TRBV7-2 and TRBJ2-5): GAGVSQSPSNKVTEKGKDVELRCDPISGHTALYWYRQSLGQGLEFLIYFQGNSAPDKSGLPSDRFSAERTGGSVSTLTIQRTQQEDSAVYLCASSLALGAQYFGPGTRLLVL.

V and J are TRBV21-1 and TRBJ1-5. TRBV21-1 is flagged as a pseudogene. This CDR3 region has 14 residues. CDR3 loop: CASSKAKTEQPQHF. The CDR3 region has the DNA TGTGCCAGCAGCAAAGCGAAGACCGAACAGCCCCAGCATTTT.

On this clonotype: Compared with germline, one end of the junction differs, possibly owing to a read error. The rearrangement uses TRBV12-3 or TRBV12-4 and TRBJ1-2; weak D call: TRBD1 (6 bases). The CDR3 consists of 14 residues. CDR3 coding DNA: TGTGCCAGCAGTGTAGCTGGGACAACGTATGGCTACACCTTC. Protein sequence: CASSVAGTTYGYTF.

The chain recombines TRBV29-1 with TRBJ2-3; D remains unclear. The V end was cut by 3 bases, the J end by 2 bases, with 6 bases between. Germline assignment: CDR1 SQVTM and CDR2 ANQGSEA. This CDR3 contains 12 residues. The CDR3 DNA reads as TGCAGCGTTGAGGTAGCCACAGATACGCAGTATTTT. Residues: CSVEVATDTQYF.

This clonotype was counted ten times or more. An end of the junction differs from the germline gene, which may be a read error. The gene calls are TRBV7-8 and TRBJ1-4, with D maybe TRBD1 (5 bases). CDR3 length equals 16 residues. The germline V gene encodes CDR1 SGHVS and CDR2 FQNEAQ. This chain's CDR3 is CASSLGSAGGSEKLFF. Written as DNA, the CDR3 is TGTGCCAGCAGTTTAGGGTCGGCGGGGGGGAGTGAAAAACTGTTTTTT.

This CDR3 reads CASSTGPQGAGNEQFF. CDR3 nucleotides: TGCGCCAGCAGCACCGGGCCACAGGGGGCCGGGAATGAGCAGTTCTTC. This rearrangement joins TRBV5-1 to TRBJ2-1, with 9 bases that match TRBD1. The CDR3 runs to 16 residues. Germline values: CDR1 SGHRS, CDR2 YFSETQ. The junction had 12 bases not matched to a gene; V was cut back by 4 bases and J by 7 bases.

This clonotype was seen a handful of times. J is TRBJ2-4 and V is TRBV19; tentatively, D is TRBD1 (5 bases). The tail of the sequence fits TRBJ2-7 better, so the J call may be wrong. In germline, CDR1 is LNHDA, CDR2 SQIVND (reference sequence). This CDR3 comprises 11 residues. CDR3 sequence: CASSIQGEQYF. The CDR3 region has the DNA TGTGCCAGTAGTATCCAGGGCGAGCAGTACTTC.

This clonotype was found once. The V call is TRBV13, the J call TRBJ1-1; possibly TRBD1 for D (5 bases). CDR1 is PRHDT, CDR2 FYEKMQ, per germline (reference sequence). The length of the CDR3 is 15 residues. The V end was cut by 5 bases, the J end by 12 bases, with 25 bases between. CDR3 bases: TGTGCCAGCAGCCCCCCTGGGGGACCGGGCGGTGAGACTTTCTTT. Amino acids: CASSPPGGPGGETFF. Full variable domain (remainder filled in from reference TRBV13 and TRBJ1-1): AAGVIQSPRHLIKEKRETATLKCYPIPRHDTVYWYQQGPGQDPQFLISFYEKMQSDKGSIPDRFSAQQFSDYHSELNMSSLELGDSALYFCASSPPGGPGGETFFGQGTRLTVV.

This clonotype was detected many times. The V and J genes are TRBV5-1 and TRBJ2-1; D uncertain. This CDR3 has 12 residues. Germline CDR1 reads SGHRS; CDR2 reads YFSETQ. V was clipped by 5 bases and J by 1 base, with 4 bases between them. The CDR3 sequence is CASRDSYNEQFF. The CDR3, as DNA: TGCGCCAGCAGGGATTCCTACAATGAGCAGTTCTTC.

This clonotype has only one observation. The chain combines TRBV15 with TRBJ1-1; D is ambiguous. CDR1 and CDR2 from the germline V gene are LNHNV and YYDKDF (reference sequence). The CDR3 contains 16 residues. V dropped 1 base and J dropped 6 bases, with 18 bases sitting between them. The CDR3 bases are TGTGCCACCAGCAGAGGCCCAGAGAGACGGGAGGCTGAAGCTTTCTTT. Its protein product is CATSRGPERREAEAFF. The variable domain in full, with the rest retrieved from reference TRBV15 and TRBJ1-1, is DAMVIQNPRYQVTQFGKPVTLSCSQTLNHNVMYWYQQKSSQAPKLLFHYYDKDFNNEADTPDNFQSRRPNTSFCFLDIRSPGLGDTAMYLCATSRGPERREAEAFFGQGTRLTVV.

This clonotype has only one observation. The chain combines TRBV20-1 with TRBJ1-2; D ambiguous. The germline V gene encodes CDR1 DFQATT and CDR2 SNEGSKA (reference sequence). This CDR3 region has 13 residues. V was trimmed by 0 bases and J by 8 bases, leaving 13 bases between them. As DNA, the CDR3 is TGCAGTGCTAGAGATTCCGGGGTCCCGGGCTACACCTTC. It specifies CSARDSGVPGYTF.

The chain uses TRBV15 and TRBJ2-7; no reliable D call. Germline assignment: CDR1 LNHNV and CDR2 YYDKDF (reference sequence). The CDR3 length is 15 residues. V lost 0 bases to trimming and J lost 3 bases, with 12 bases between them. Here the CDR3 reads CATSRDEGFSYEQYF. The CDR3 DNA sequence: TGTGCCACCAGCAGAGATGAAGGGTTCAGCTACGAGCAGTACTTC.

This clonotype came up a few times. The chain recombines TRBV29-1 with TRBJ1-5; 8 positions match TRBD1. This CDR3 is 14 amino acids long. V dropped 3 bases and J dropped 0; count of bases not matched to a gene: 1. CDR1 is SQVTM, CDR2 ANQGSEA, per germline. The CDR3 DNA reads as TGCAGCGTTGAGACAGGGGATAGCAATCAGCCCCAGCATTTT. This translates into CSVETGDSNQPQHF.